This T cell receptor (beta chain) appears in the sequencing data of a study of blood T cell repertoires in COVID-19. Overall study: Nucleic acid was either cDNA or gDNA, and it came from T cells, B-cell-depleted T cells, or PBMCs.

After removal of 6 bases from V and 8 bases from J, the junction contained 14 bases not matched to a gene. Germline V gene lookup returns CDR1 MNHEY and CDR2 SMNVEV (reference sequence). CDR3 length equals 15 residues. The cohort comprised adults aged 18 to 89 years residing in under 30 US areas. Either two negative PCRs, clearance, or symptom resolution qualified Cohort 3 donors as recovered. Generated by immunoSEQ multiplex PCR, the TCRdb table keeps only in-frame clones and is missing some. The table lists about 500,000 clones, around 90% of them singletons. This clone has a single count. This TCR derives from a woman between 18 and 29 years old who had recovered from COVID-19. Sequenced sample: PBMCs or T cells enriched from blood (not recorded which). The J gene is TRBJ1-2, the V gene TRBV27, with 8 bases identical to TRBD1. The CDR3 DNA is TGTGCCAGCAGCCCAACAGGGGGGCCCCTCGACGGCTACACCTTC. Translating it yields CASSPTGGPLDGYTF.